This is a list of T cell receptor beta chains from one sample in a study of early T cells in non-severe SARS-CoV-2 infection. MiXCR, applied by TCRdb to the 5' RACE reads, yields one record per CDR3 protein. This repertoire shows about 24,000 distinct CDR3 sequences, around 3.3% found once; its top ten account for roughly 5.7%. The specimen was whole blood. Receptors were obtained from an adult who was a healthcare worker with PCR-confirmed SARS-CoV-2 infection or an uninfected control (not recorded which). The CDR3 runs from the conserved cysteine through the conserved F or W. A D gene is named only where the DNA matches it firmly. Expanded clones are given a class, and other clones once, few, many or no size at all.

size: medium-sized
V: TRBV20-1
J: TRBJ2-7
D: NA
CDR3: CSAPRGGETYEQYF
DNA: TGCAGTGCTCCCCGAGGGGGTGAAACCTACGAGCAGTACTTC

size: few
V: TRBV9
J: TRBJ2-3
D: NA
CDR3: CASGGGGDTQYF
DNA: TGTGCCAGCGGAGGTGGGGGAGATACGCAGTATTTT

size: many
V: TRBV3-1
J: TRBJ2-2
D: NA
CDR3: CASSQAPNTGELFF
DNA: TGTGCCAGCAGCCAAGCACCGAACACCGGGGAGCTGTTTTTT

size: few
V: TRBV7-2
J: TRBJ1-2
D: NA
CDR3: CAAGGAAYGYTF
DNA: TGTGCCGCGGGCGGGGCCGCTTACGGCTACACCTTC

size: medium-sized
V: TRBV7-9
J: TRBJ1-4
D: NA
CDR3: CASSLGQTTRELFF
DNA: TGTGCCAGCAGCCTGGGGCAGACTACTCGTGAGCTGTTTTTT

size: many
V: TRBV11-2
J: TRBJ2-5
D: NA
CDR3: CASSLVMGQETQYF
DNA: TGTGCCAGCAGCTTAGTAATGGGACAAGAGACCCAGTACTTC

size: medium-sized
V: TRBV6-2/TRBV6-3
J: TRBJ1-1
D: TRBD1
CDR3: CADSGQLNTEAFF
DNA: TGTGCCGATTCGGGACAGCTGAACACTGAAGCTTTCTTT

size: few
V: TRBV2
J: TRBJ1-5
D: NA
CDR3: CASSNRQGNQPQHF
DNA: TGTGCCAGCAGCAACAGACAGGGCAATCAGCCCCAGCATTTT

size: many
V: TRBV11-3
J: TRBJ2-1
D: NA
CDR3: CASSLGGDSSEKQFF
DNA: TGTGCCAGCAGCTTAGGTGGGGACTCGAGTGAAAAGCAGTTCTTC

size: many
V: TRBV12-3/TRBV12-4
J: TRBJ2-1
D: NA
CDR3: CASSFGRRNEQFF
DNA: TGTGCCAGCAGTTTCGGTAGGCGCAATGAGCAGTTCTTC

size: NA
V: TRBV11-2
J: TRBJ1-1
D: NA
CDR3: CASSLTVRNTEAFF
DNA: TGTGCCAGCAGCTTAACGGTGAGGAACACTGAAGCTTTCTTT

size: many
V: TRBV28
J: TRBJ2-1
D: NA
CDR3: CASSRLPRASYNEQFF
DNA: TGTGCCAGCAGTCGCCTTCCACGCGCCTCCTACAATGAGCAGTTCTTC

size: medium-sized
V: TRBV29-1
J: TRBJ2-1
D: NA
CDR3: CSVEIRGDEQFF
DNA: TGCAGCGTTGAGATCCGTGGGGATGAGCAGTTCTTC